A single sample is the source of the 20 T cell receptor beta chains below, sequenced in a study of blood T cell repertoires in COVID-19. Sequencing was performed with immunoSEQ multiplex PCR; in TCRdb, only in-frame clones are kept and a portion is missing. There are 130,000 to 150,000 clones in the sample; 84% occur only once, and more than 5% lies in the top ten. Material: PBMCs or T cells enriched from blood (not recorded which). These receptors all stem from a woman between 50 and 59 years old who had been exposed to COVID-19.

The V gene is TRBV4-2, the J gene TRBJ2-2, with TRBD1 identical over 9 bases. The CDR3 is 15 residues long. Germline-derived CDR1 and CDR2 are LGHNA and YNFKEQ. The trim removed 2 bases at V and 4 bases at J, leaving 2 bases unmatched. CDR3: CASSQRTGATGELFF. Here the CDR3 DNA reads TGTGCCAGCAGCCAAAGGACAGGGGCCACCGGGGAGCTGTTTTTT.

V usage is TRBV19 and J usage is TRBJ1-5, with D possibly TRBD1 on 6 matching bases. This CDR3 region has 15 residues. V lost 5 bases to trimming and J lost 7 bases, with 18 bases between them. Germline CDR1 is LNHDA and CDR2 is SQIVND (reference sequence). The CDR3 DNA reads TGTGCCAGTAGTCAGAGGGTCACAGGGCGCCAGCCCCAGCATTTT. This gives the protein CASSQRVTGRQPQHF.

This rearrangement joins TRBV19 to TRBJ2-1; TRBD2 matches 11 bases. The CDR3 extends over 16 amino acids. The V segment lost 9 bases and the J segment 0 bases; nucleotides outside the gene matches: 7. Germline V lookup: CDR1 LNHDA, CDR2 SQIVND (reference sequence). The CDR3 DNA sequence: TGTGCCAGCGATGGGACTAGCGGAAGCTCCTACAATGAGCAGTTCTTC. It is translated as CASDGTSGSSYNEQFF.

This clone showed up just a few times. The chain links TRBV18 to TRBJ2-6; tentatively, D is TRBD2 (5 bases). Germline values: CDR1 KGHSH, CDR2 LQKENI. V was cut by 3 bases and J by 10 bases, with 22 bases left in between. This CDR3 is built from 17 residues. The CDR3 DNA is TGTGCCAGCTCACCTCTAGTCGCAGGAGGTGTAGGGAACGTCCTGACTTTC. Protein: CASSPLVAGGVGNVLTF.

The rearrangement joins TRBV6-5 to TRBJ2-1, with D possibly TRBD1 on 8 matching bases. With 5 bases removed from V and 6 bases from J, the gap between germline ends came to 14 bases. This CDR3 is built from 14 residues. Germline V CDR1 and CDR2: MNHEY, SVGAGI. CDR3 sequence reads: CASSTGGGLNEQFF. In DNA, the CDR3 is TGTGCCAGCAGTACAGGGGGGGGCCTCAATGAGCAGTTCTTC.

The chain is built from TRBV6-5 and TRBJ1-3; TRBD1 is a possible D gene (6 bases). Germline loops: CDR1 MNHEY, CDR2 SVGAGI. The CDR3 runs to 15 residues. V gave up 7 bases and J gave up 3 bases, with 16 bases separating them. The CDR3 here is CASTRGGAGGNTIYF. In DNA, the CDR3 is TGTGCCAGCACCCGCGGGGGGGCAGGTGGAAACACCATATATTTT.

This rearrangement joins TRBV7-7 to TRBJ2-1; 7 bases agree with TRBD2. J lost 7 bases, V lost 4 bases, and 4 bases had no gene match. The germline CDR1 and CDR2 sequences are SSHAT and FNYEAQ (reference sequence). The CDR3 has 13 residues. The CDR3 loop reads CASSSGLLNEQFF. The CDR3 nucleotides are TGTGCCAGCAGCTCGGGACTACTAAATGAGCAGTTCTTC.

The chain employs TRBV27 and TRBJ1-2, with 10 bases lining up with TRBD1. V lost 0 bases to trimming and J lost 6 bases; unmatched junction nucleotides: 7. The CDR3 is made up of 16 amino acids. In germline, CDR1 is MNHEY, CDR2 SMNVEV (reference sequence). The CDR3 here is CASSLSVDRGRNGYTF. In DNA form, the CDR3 reads TGTGCCAGCAGTTTATCGGTTGACAGGGGGCGGAATGGCTACACCTTC.

The rearrangement joins TRBV3-1 (or the pseudogene TRBV3-2) to TRBJ2-3, with 9 bases identical to TRBD2. The CDR3 sequence is 16 residues long. The V gene's germline CDR1 is LGHDT and CDR2 YNNKEL (reference sequence). The V gene end was trimmed by 4 bases and the J gene end by 0 bases; junction bases not matched to a gene: 5. The CDR3 coding sequence is TGTGCCAGCAGCCTCCAGCGGGGGGCTAGCACAGATACGCAGTATTTT. Translation: CASSLQRGASTDTQYF.

V usage is TRBV15 and J usage is TRBJ1-3; unclear D gene. Trimming pared 4 bases from V and 4 bases from J, leaving 8 bases between. The CDR3 runs to 13 residues. Germline V gene sequence: CDR1 LNHNV, CDR2 YYDKDF (reference sequence). The CDR3 DNA reads as TGTGCCACCAGCACAGGTTCAGGAAACACCATATATTTT. This translates into CATSTGSGNTIYF.

The V call is TRBV7-3, the J call TRBJ2-1; 9 bases fit TRBD2. The CDR3 totals 14 residues. Germline CDR1 SGHTA, CDR2 FQGTGA. Germline trimming cut 5 bases from V and 5 bases from J; bases unmatched to any gene: 4. The CDR3 reads CASSPGLAHNEQFF. CDR3 nucleotides: TGTGCCAGCAGCCCCGGACTAGCGCACAATGAGCAGTTCTTC.

The chain employs TRBV18 and TRBJ1-3; 7 nucleotides align to TRBD1. Germline trimming cut 5 bases from V and 2 bases from J; bases unmatched to any gene: 9. Germline V gene sequence: CDR1 KGHSH, CDR2 LQKENI. This CDR3 spans 16 amino acids. The CDR3 bases are TGTGCCAGCTCAGAGGCGACAGGGCGCGCTGGAAACACCATATATTTT. It yields the protein CASSEATGRAGNTIYF.

V is TRBV12-5 and J is TRBJ1-6, with TRBD1 matching 12 bases. Per the germline V gene, CDR1 is LGHNT and CDR2 is FRNRAP. The CDR3 is 15 residues long. V dropped 3 bases and J dropped 10; count of bases not matched to a gene: 4. CDR3 in amino acids: CASGFPGTGGSPLHF. The CDR3 nucleotides are TGTGCTAGTGGTTTCCCCGGGACAGGGGGCTCACCCCTCCACTTT.

The rearrangement links TRBV9 to TRBJ2-7; tentative D call: TRBD2 (5 bases). This CDR3 comprises 13 residues. Germline V gene data show CDR1 as SGDLS and CDR2 as YYNGEE. V was pared by 3 bases and J by 5 bases, with 12 bases between. This CDR3 is CASSAWGEDEQYF. CDR3 coding DNA: TGTGCCAGCAGCGCTTGGGGAGAGGACGAGCAGTACTTC.

This chain joins TRBV5-6 and TRBJ1-2; 8 bases align to TRBD1. There are 15 residues in the CDR3. Trimming removed 3 bases from V and 3 bases from J; junction bases left unmatched: 7. Germline CDR1 and CDR2: SGHDT and YYEEEE. The CDR3 DNA sequence: TGTGCCAGCAGCTCATTACAGGGGGGCCACTATGGCTACACCTTC. Translated: CASSSLQGGHYGYTF.

The rearrangement links TRBV9 to TRBJ2-7; TRBD1 aligns across 8 bases. The CDR3 length is 14 residues. Trimming at V came to 4 bases and at J to 2 bases, leaving 5 bases not matched to a gene. Germline V CDR1 and CDR2: SGDLS, YYNGEE. The CDR3, as DNA: TGTGCCAGCAGCCCTGGACAGGGTCCCTACGAGCAGTACTTC. Translating gives CASSPGQGPYEQYF.

This chain joins TRBV9 and TRBJ2-1; 10 bases match TRBD2. J was trimmed by 0 bases and V by 1 base; bases with no gene match: 19. CDR1 and CDR2 (germline): SGDLS, YYNGEE. The CDR3 extends over 22 amino acids. The CDR3 DNA reads as TGTGCCAGCAGCGTAAGCACCCCCAGCGGGAGGGGGGCGCGAAGCTCCTACAATGAGCAGTTCTTC. This sequence encodes CASSVSTPSGRGARSSYNEQFF. The full variable domain, its missing parts supplied by reference TRBV9 and TRBJ2-1, is DSGVTQTPKHLITATGQRVTLRCSPRSGDLSVYWYQQSLDQGLQFLIQYYNGEERAKGNILERFSAQQFPDLHSELNLSSLELGDSALYFCASSVSTPSGRGARSSYNEQFFGPGTRLTVL.

The V call is TRBV5-1, the J call TRBJ1-2; the match to TRBD1 covers 7 bases. In germline, CDR1 is SGHRS, CDR2 YFSETQ. With 5 bases clipped from V and 4 bases from J, the junction kept 8 bases outside the gene matches. The CDR3 is 14 amino acids. CDR3 coding DNA: TGCGCCAGCAGGGTTTCGGCAGGGGGCTATGGCTACACCTTC. Protein sequence: CASRVSAGGYGYTF.

This CDR3 reads CASSLSATGKMDQPQHF. CDR3 in DNA: TGTGCCAGCAGTTTATCAGCGACAGGGAAAATGGATCAGCCCCAGCATTTT. The J gene is TRBJ1-5, the V gene TRBV27; 7 bases are a match to TRBD1. There are 17 residues in the CDR3. Germline-derived CDR1 and CDR2 are MNHEY and SMNVEV (reference sequence). V lost 0 bases to trimming and J lost 5 bases; unmatched junction nucleotides: 10.

The rearrangement joins TRBV7-8 to TRBJ1-4, with D possibly TRBD1 on 6 matching bases. Per germline, CDR1 SGHVS and CDR2 FQNEAQ. V was trimmed by 0 bases and J by 5 bases, leaving 10 bases between them. This CDR3 spans 15 amino acids. This CDR3 is CASSLAGGPNEKLFF. The DNA of the CDR3 is TGTGCCAGCAGCTTAGCTGGGGGCCCGAATGAAAAACTGTTTTTT.